This T cell receptor beta chain was found in a study of regulatory T cells in long-lasting Graves disease. Specified time point: persistent/refractory GD, antithyroid drugs over 5 years with positive TRAb. PBMCs were the source of the RNA used for TCR sequencing. Collection of peripheral blood (roughly 9 milliliters) was done using EDTA tubes. Comments on this clonotype: The antigen remains undetermined.

CDR3 length: 12 residues. Per germline, CDR1 MNHEY and CDR2 SMNVEV (reference sequence). V was pared by 3 bases and J by 6 bases, with 9 bases between. Both iRepertoire HTBI primers and Arm-PCR of CDR3 regions were used to build the TCR beta libraries. Each CDR3 protein gets one entry after TCRdb re-called the multiplex PCR reads with MiXCR. The sample includes around 500,000 distinct CDR3 sequences, about a fifth of them seen just once. Study-wide results and limits: Persistent disease favored TRBV28, TRBJ1-2 and TRBJ2-5. Accuracy might have suffered from few samples.

The sequence was obtained from a female donor with Graves disease. The sample in question was peripheral blood mononuclear cells (PBMCs), obtained when the disease was refractory, from a patient treated with antithyroid drugs. The rearrangement uses TRBV27 and TRBJ2-7; no firm D call. This chain's CDR3 is CASSFWGPEQYF. The DNA of the CDR3 is TGTGCCAGCAGTTTTTGGGGTCCCGAGCAGTACTTC.